This T cell receptor beta chain emerged from a study of vaccination and CD4 T cells after COVID-19. Treatment denoted: roughly nine-day PBMC culture with coronavirus spike peptide pools or control peptides (ViraFEST assay). CD4+ T cells that came from the unexposed donor were collected before the COVID-19 pandemic (2011-2018). For this clonotype: Antigen: not known.

Oncomine TCR Beta short-read sequencing was applied to DNA from cultured CD4+ T cells. TCRdb analysed the PCR reads with MiXCR anew, one entry per CDR3 protein. The data hold about 7,200 distinct CDR3 sequences, with 33% observed a single time. Germline values: CDR1 MNHNS, CDR2 SASEGT. This CDR3 spans 16 amino acids. Unmatched junction bases numbered 11, after V lost 6 bases and J lost 0 bases. The receptor comes from a human donor in good health. Sequencing was performed on CD4+ T cells from blood, cultured in vitro. The chain uses TRBV6-1 and TRBJ2-7; 7 positions agree with TRBD1. The CDR3 nucleotides are TGTGCCAGCAGGGATGAAGGGGGCTCGAGCTCCTACGAGCAGTACTTC. Its protein product is CASRDEGGSSSYEQYF.